These T cell receptor beta chains were read from a single sample in a study of regulatory T cells in long-lasting Graves disease. TCRdb fed the multiplex PCR reads into MiXCR, producing one record per CDR3 protein. The table shows 650,000 to 700,000 distinct CDR3 sequences, with around 30% occurring only once. The sequencing used peripheral blood mononuclear cells (PBMCs), collected when the disease was refractory, from a patient treated with antithyroid drugs. These receptors originate from a female donor with Graves disease. Each CDR3 is given with its conserved first and last residue. A D gene is named only where the DNA matches it firmly. Size is stated for part of the rows, as once, few or many counts, or as a class when the clone is expanded.

CASSPAGAGNYGYTF	TGTGCCAGCTCACCAGCGGGGGCTGGGAACTATGGCTACACCTTC	few	NA	TRBV18	TRBJ1-2
CASSLAAGLEETQYF	TGTGCCAGCAGCTTAGCGGCAGGGTTGGAGGAGACCCAGTACTTC	few	NA	TRBV7-2	TRBJ2-5
CASSNDRESNQPQHF	TGTGCCAGCAGTAACGACAGGGAAAGCAATCAGCCCCAGCATTTT	many	TRBD1	TRBV2	TRBJ1-5
CASSVSGTGRYEQYF	TGTGCCAGCAGTGTCTCCGGGACAGGGAGGTACGAGCAGTACTTC	many	TRBD1	TRBV28	TRBJ2-7
CASSVTGLYEQYF	TGTGCCAGTAGTGTCACGGGACTCTACGAGCAGTACTTC	NA	NA	TRBV19	TRBJ2-7
CSVEGGGDTIYF	TGCAGCGTTGAAGGGGGAGGGGACACCATATATTTT	NA	NA	TRBV29-1	TRBJ1-3
CASVVTDTQYF	TGTGCCAGCGTGGTTACAGATACGCAGTATTTT	NA	NA	TRBV2	TRBJ2-3
CAISPGDSKINRSPLHF	TGTGCCATTTCTCCAGGGGATTCAAAAATAAATCGTTCACCCCTCCACTTT	NA	NA	TRBV6-1	TRBJ1-6
CARRMGSGYTF	TGTGCCAGGAGAATGGGGTCCGGCTACACCTTC	many	NA	TRBV30	TRBJ1-2
CASNLGRIETQYF	TGTGCCAGCAACCTGGGACGCATCGAGACCCAGTACTTC	NA	NA	TRBV6-1	TRBJ2-5
CAGAGRGGETQYF	TGTGCCGGCGCCGGGAGGGGTGGAGAGACCCAGTACTTC	few	TRBD2	TRBV2	TRBJ2-5
CAHYNEQFF	TGTGCCCACTACAATGAGCAGTTCTTC	few	NA	TRBV2	TRBJ2-1
CASSSPGGEGTEAFF	TGTGCCAGCAGTTCCCCCGGGGGTGAGGGCACTGAAGCTTTCTTT	NA	NA	TRBV28	TRBJ1-1
CASSSLLEAETRYF	TGTGCCAGCAGTTCCCTATTAGAGGCGGAGACCCGGTACTTC	NA	NA	TRBV12-3/TRBV12-4	TRBJ2-5
CASSSLQGTNTEAFF	TGTGCCAGCAGTTCGCTACAGGGGACGAACACTGAAGCTTTCTTT	NA	TRBD1	TRBV7-9	TRBJ1-1
CASSPLSGTTKAFF	TGTGCCAGCAGCCCCCTATCGGGGACAACCAAAGCTTTCTTT	few	NA	TRBV3-1	TRBJ1-1
CASTDAWERTYWPQHF	TGCGCCAGTACAGATGCGTGGGAAAGGACATATTGGCCCCAGCATTTT	NA	NA	TRBV10-2	TRBJ1-5
CASSLDRVRRRNTEAFF	TGTGCCAGCAGCTTGGACCGGGTGCGGCGTAGGAACACTGAAGCTTTCTTT	few	NA	TRBV7-3	TRBJ1-1
CASKFYTEAFF	TGTGCCAGCAAATTCTACACTGAAGCTTTCTTT	NA	NA	TRBV2	TRBJ1-1
CASSYLRDPVISYEQYF	TGTGCCAGCAGTTATCTCCGGGACCCCGTAATCTCCTACGAGCAGTACTTC	few	NA	TRBV6-2/TRBV6-3	TRBJ2-7